The 16 T cell receptor beta chains presented below share a single source sample, sequenced in a study of shared clonotypes between healthy human individuals. Some clones are missing from TCRdb's copy, which holds only in-frame ones; the method was immunoSEQ multiplex PCR. The table lists 2 million to 2.5 million clones, approximately 93% of them singletons. Material: naive CD4+ T cells from PBMCs. As to subset: CD45RA+ positively selected. These receptors originate from a young man in good health. Some clones in this sample may be carry-over from other donors' samples.

The chain links TRBV28 to TRBJ2-3; D not resolved. This CDR3 is built from 11 residues. The V gene lost 6 bases and the J gene lost 7 bases, with 8 bases spanning the gap. CDR1 MDHEN and CDR2 SYDVKM come from the germline V gene. The CDR3 here is CASSLRNTQYF. CDR3 bases: TGTGCCAGCAGCCTGAGGAATACGCAGTATTTT. The full variable domain, in which reference TRBV28 and TRBJ2-3 provide the parts outside the CDR3, is DVKVTQSSRYLVKRTGEKVFLECVQDMDHENMFWYRQDPGLGLRLIYFSYDVKMKEKGDIPEGYSVSREKKERFSLILESASTNQTSMYLCASSLRNTQYFGPGTRLTVL.

The genes are TRBV14 and TRBJ2-7, with 9 bases lining up with TRBD1. CDR1 is SGHDN, CDR2 FVKESK, per germline. The CDR3 runs to 14 residues. Trimming took 4 bases from V and 5 from J; bases not matched to a gene: 6. The CDR3, as DNA: TGTGCCAGCAGCCTAACTTGGACAGGGGACGAGCAGTACTTC. It translates to CASSLTWTGDEQYF.

This clone was found once. The CDR3, as DNA: TGTGCCAGCAGCTCTCGTACCGGGGGAAAAGGCAATGAGCAGTTCTTC. Its protein is CASSSRTGGKGNEQFF. The chain has TRBV7-3 and TRBJ2-1; perhaps TRBD2 as D (6 bases). The V gene lost 4 bases and the J gene lost 6 bases, with 19 bases spanning the gap. CDR1 is SGHTA, CDR2 FQGTGA, per germline. This CDR3 has 16 residues.

This chain connects TRBV6-6 to TRBJ1-5; TRBD1 matches at 7 bases. Germline loops: CDR1 MNHNY, CDR2 SVGAGI (reference sequence). This CDR3 comprises 15 residues. V shed 4 bases and J 2 bases; nucleotides not matched to a gene: 5. CDR3 protein: CASSFGTEGNQPQHF. In DNA form, the CDR3 reads TGTGCCAGCAGTTTTGGGACAGAGGGCAATCAGCCCCAGCATTTT.

V gene TRBV5-1 combines with J gene TRBJ2-4; 7 bases are a match to TRBD1. This CDR3 comprises 14 residues. With V trimmed by 3 bases and J by 5 bases, 5 bases remained unmatched. Per germline, CDR1 SGHRS and CDR2 YFSETQ. CDR3 in DNA: TGCGCCAGCAGCTATGACAGGGCTCAAAACATTCAGTACTTC. Translated: CASSYDRAQNIQYF.

The V and J genes are TRBV6-1 and TRBJ1-5; D is perhaps TRBD1 (6 bases). CDR3 size: 15 residues. Germline assignment: CDR1 MNHNS and CDR2 SASEGT. V lost 6 bases and J lost 2, with 14 bases in between. DNA of the CDR3: TGTGCCAGCAGGTTACAGGGCGCGGGCAATCAGCCCCAGCATTTT. It translates to CASRLQGAGNQPQHF.

The CDR3 coding sequence is TGTGCCAGCAGTGAAAGTCCCGGCAGGGGGCTATTGTATGAGCAGTTCTTC. It encodes CASSESPGRGLLYEQFF. V gene TRBV6-1 combines with J gene TRBJ2-1; 8 nucleotides line up with TRBD1. J lost 8 bases, V lost 2 bases, and 14 bases had no gene match. The CDR3 covers 17 residues. Germline values: CDR1 MNHNS, CDR2 SASEGT.

This chain joins TRBV6-5 and TRBJ2-7; 8 bases are shared with TRBD1. V shed 6 bases, J shed 1 base, and the junction held 5 bases outside the gene matches. CDR1 MNHEY and CDR2 SVGAGI come from the germline V gene. The length of the CDR3 is 14 residues. The chain's CDR3 is CASSQRTGSYEQYF. The CDR3 DNA sequence: TGTGCCAGCAGCCAGAGGACAGGGTCCTACGAGCAGTACTTC.

V usage is TRBV7-2 and J usage is TRBJ1-2; 7 bases are shared with TRBD1. V gave up 7 bases and J gave up 4 bases; unmatched junction bases: 9. This CDR3 is 14 amino acids long. Germline-derived CDR1 and CDR2 are SGHTA and FQGNSA. The DNA for the CDR3 is TGTGCCAGCAACCAGGTGACAGGGAGCTATGGCTACACCTTC. Translating gives CASNQVTGSYGYTF.

With respect to this clone: This same CDR3 is encoded by further DNA sequences in the sample. The genes are TRBV5-1 and TRBJ1-4; D is unresolved. The CDR3 contains 14 residues. V was clipped by 1 base and J by 2 bases, with 6 bases between them. Germline values: CDR1 SGHRS, CDR2 YFSETQ. CDR3 loop: CASSLTRTNEKLFF. The CDR3 DNA is TGCGCCAGCAGCTTGACGCGGACTAATGAAAAACTGTTTTTT.

This rearrangement joins TRBV7-3 to TRBJ2-3, with 7 bases aligning to TRBD2. The V gene end was trimmed by 3 bases and the J gene end by 6 bases; junction bases not matched to a gene: 3. Per the germline V gene, CDR1 is SGHTA and CDR2 is FQGTGA. The CDR3 covers 13 residues. The CDR3 protein is CASSFNGGDTQYF. CDR3 coding DNA: TGTGCCAGCAGCTTTAACGGGGGGGATACGCAGTATTTT. The entire variable domain, with the rest obtained from reference TRBV7-3 and TRBJ2-3, is as follows: GAGVSQTPSNKVTEKGKYVELRCDPISGHTALYWYRQSLGQGPEFLIYFQGTGAADDSGLPNDRFFAVRPEGSVSTLKIQRTERGDSAVYLCASSFNGGDTQYFGPGTRLTVL.

This rearrangement joins TRBV10-3 to TRBJ2-7; TRBD2 matches at 15 bases. This CDR3 is built from 21 residues. In germline, CDR1 is ENHRY, CDR2 SYGVKD. The trim removed 6 bases at V and 3 bases at J, leaving 21 bases unmatched. The DNA for the CDR3 is TGTGCCATCAGGCTTCAATCGCCTGGGACTAGCGGGAGGACCCGCCTCTACGAGCAGTACTTC. Translation gives CAIRLQSPGTSGRTRLYEQYF.

Of note for this clone: This sample includes further DNA sequences coding for the same CDR3. The rearrangement uses TRBV6-1 and TRBJ2-3; unclear D gene. From germline, CDR1 is MNHNS and CDR2 SASEGT. The CDR3 sequence is 12 residues long. The V gene lost 2 bases and the J gene lost 0 bases, with 0 bases spanning the gap. CDR3 coding DNA: TGTGCCAGCAGTGAAAGCACAGATACGCAGTATTTT. Protein sequence: CASSESTDTQYF.

The chain employs TRBV5-1 and TRBJ1-4; TRBD1 matches 8 bases. The CDR3 contains 18 residues. The J segment lost 7 bases and the V segment lost 0 bases, leaving 14 bases of the junction unmatched. CDR1 and CDR2 from the germline V gene are SGHRS and YFSETQ. CDR3 nucleotides: TGCGCCAGCAGCTTGGAGAGGACAGGGCGATTAGATCGTGAAAAACTGTTTTTT. The encoded protein is CASSLERTGRLDREKLFF. The full variable domain, with the rest looked up from reference TRBV5-1 and TRBJ1-4, is KAGVTQTPRYLIKTRGQQVTLSCSPISGHRSVSWYQQTPGQGLQFLFEYFSETQRNKGNFPGRFSGRQFSNSRSEMNVSTLELGDSALYLCASSLERTGRLDREKLFFGSGTQLSVL.

This chain joins TRBV28 and TRBJ2-4; 12 positions match TRBD1. Germline CDR1 is MDHEN and CDR2 is SYDVKM. J lost 16 bases, V lost 6 bases, and 16 bases had no gene match. The CDR3 spans 15 residues. The CDR3 loop reads CASSRFPGTGGFPYF. Written as DNA, the CDR3 is TGTGCCAGCAGCAGATTCCCCGGGACAGGGGGCTTTCCCTACTTC.

CDR3 nucleotide sequence: TGCGCCAGCAGCTTGCTAGCGGGGGCCGGGGAGCTGTTTTTT. Translated: CASSLLAGAGELFF. The rearrangement uses TRBV5-1 and TRBJ2-2; 10 nucleotides line up with TRBD2. V trimming: 1 base; J trimming: 6 bases; junction bases outside the gene matches: 0. The CDR3 is 14 residues long. CDR1 is SGHRS, CDR2 YFSETQ, per germline.